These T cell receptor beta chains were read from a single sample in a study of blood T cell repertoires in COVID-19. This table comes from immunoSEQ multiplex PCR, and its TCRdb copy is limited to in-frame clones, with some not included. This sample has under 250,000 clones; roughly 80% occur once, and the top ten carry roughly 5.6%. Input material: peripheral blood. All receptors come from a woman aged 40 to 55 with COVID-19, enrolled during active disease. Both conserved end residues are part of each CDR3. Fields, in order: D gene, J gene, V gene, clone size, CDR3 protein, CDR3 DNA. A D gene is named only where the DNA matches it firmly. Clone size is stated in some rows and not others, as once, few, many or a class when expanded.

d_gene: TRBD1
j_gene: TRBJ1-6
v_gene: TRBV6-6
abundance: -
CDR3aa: CASSFGQGEGSPLHF
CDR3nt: TGTGCCAGCAGTTTTGGACAGGGCGAGGGATCACCCCTCCACTTT

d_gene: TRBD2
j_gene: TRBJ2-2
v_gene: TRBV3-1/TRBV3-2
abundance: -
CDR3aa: CASSRETSGSFSGELFF
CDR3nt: TGTGCCAGCAGCCGAGAGACTAGCGGGAGCTTCTCCGGGGAGCTGTTTTTT

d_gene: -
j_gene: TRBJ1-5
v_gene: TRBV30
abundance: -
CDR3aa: CAWSRGSNQPQHF
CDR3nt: TGTGCCTGGAGCCGAGGAAGCAATCAGCCCCAGCATTTT

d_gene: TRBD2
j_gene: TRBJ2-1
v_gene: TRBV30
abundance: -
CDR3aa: CAWSRGGLYNEQFF
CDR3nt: TGTGCCTGGAGTCGGGGGGGTTTGTACAATGAGCAGTTCTTC

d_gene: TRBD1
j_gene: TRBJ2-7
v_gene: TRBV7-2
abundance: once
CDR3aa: CASSWDRGSYEQYF
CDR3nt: TGTGCCAGCAGCTGGGACAGGGGATCCTACGAGCAGTACTTC

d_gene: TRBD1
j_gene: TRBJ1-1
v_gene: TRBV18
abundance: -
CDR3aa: CASSPQDRATEAFF
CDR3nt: TGTGCCAGCTCACCACAAGACAGGGCCACTGAAGCTTTCTTT

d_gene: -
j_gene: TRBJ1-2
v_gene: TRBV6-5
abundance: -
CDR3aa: CASSYVAGLNYGYTF
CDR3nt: TGTGCCAGCAGTTACGTGGCAGGCCTTAACTATGGCTACACCTTC

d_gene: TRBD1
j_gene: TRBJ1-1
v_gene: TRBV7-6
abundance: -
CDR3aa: CASSLPQGAANTEAFF
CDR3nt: TGTGCCAGCAGCCTACCTCAGGGGGCAGCTAACACTGAAGCTTTCTTT

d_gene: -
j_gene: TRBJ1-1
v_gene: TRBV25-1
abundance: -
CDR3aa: CASLPTGPFEAFF
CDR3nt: TGTGCCAGCCTTCCGACAGGTCCCTTTGAAGCTTTCTTT

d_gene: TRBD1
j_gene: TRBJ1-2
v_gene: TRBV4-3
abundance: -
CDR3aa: CASSQDRGDYGYTF
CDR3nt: TGCGCCAGCAGCCAAGACAGGGGGGACTATGGCTACACCTTC

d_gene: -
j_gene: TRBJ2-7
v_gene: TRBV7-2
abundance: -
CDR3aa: CASSLRRGRGNEQYF
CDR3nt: TGTGCCAGCAGCTTACGTCGGGGCAGGGGCAACGAGCAGTACTTC

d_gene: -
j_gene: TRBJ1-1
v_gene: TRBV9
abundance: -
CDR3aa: CASSANMNTEAFF
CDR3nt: TGTGCCAGCAGCGCAAACATGAACACTGAAGCTTTCTTT

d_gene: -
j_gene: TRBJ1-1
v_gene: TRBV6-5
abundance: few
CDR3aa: CASILAGDITEAFF
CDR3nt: TGTGCCAGCATATTGGCAGGGGATATCACTGAAGCTTTCTTT

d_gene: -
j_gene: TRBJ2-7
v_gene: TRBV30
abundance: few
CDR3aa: CAWSIRGSFLYEQYF
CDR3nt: TGTGCCTGGAGTATCAGGGGATCTTTTCTCTACGAGCAGTACTTC

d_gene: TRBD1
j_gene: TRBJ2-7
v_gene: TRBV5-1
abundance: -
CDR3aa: CASSGDRGWNYEQYF
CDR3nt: TGCGCCAGCAGCGGTGACAGGGGGTGGAACTACGAGCAGTACTTC

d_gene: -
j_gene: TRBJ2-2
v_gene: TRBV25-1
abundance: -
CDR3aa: CASSGQNTGELFF
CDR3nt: TGTGCCAGCAGTGGGCAGAACACCGGGGAGCTGTTTTTT

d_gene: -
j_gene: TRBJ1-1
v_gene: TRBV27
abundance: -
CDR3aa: CASSFLEGNTEAFF
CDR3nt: TGTGCCAGCAGTTTTCTGGAGGGAAACACTGAAGCTTTCTTT

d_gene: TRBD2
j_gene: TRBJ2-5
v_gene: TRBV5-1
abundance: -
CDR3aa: CASSSRPGLADQETQYF
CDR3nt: TGCGCCAGCAGCTCCCGACCGGGACTAGCGGACCAAGAGACCCAGTACTTC

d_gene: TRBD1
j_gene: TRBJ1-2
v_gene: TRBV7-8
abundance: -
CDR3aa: CASSWRQGARYGYTF
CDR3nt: TGTGCCAGCAGCTGGAGACAGGGGGCTCGCTATGGCTACACCTTC

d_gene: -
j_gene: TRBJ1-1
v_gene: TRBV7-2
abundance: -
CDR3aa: CASSQSGGAGLPEAFF
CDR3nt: TGTGCCAGCAGCCAGTCGGGGGGCGCGGGGTTGCCTGAAGCTTTCTTT

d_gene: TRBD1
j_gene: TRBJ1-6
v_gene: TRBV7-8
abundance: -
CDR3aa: CASSSLLGQSLHF
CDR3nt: TGTGCCAGCAGCTCCCTGTTGGGACAGTCCCTCCACTTT

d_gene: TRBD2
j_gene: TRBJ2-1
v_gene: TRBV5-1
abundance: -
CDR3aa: CASSHQREAEQFF
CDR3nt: TGCGCCAGCAGCCATCAGCGGGAGGCTGAGCAGTTCTTC

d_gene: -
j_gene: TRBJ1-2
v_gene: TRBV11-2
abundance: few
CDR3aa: CASSHRFFSGYTF
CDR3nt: TGTGCCAGCAGCCACAGGTTTTTTTCGGGCTACACCTTC

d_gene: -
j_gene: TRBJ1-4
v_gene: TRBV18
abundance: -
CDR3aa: CASTGQNNEKLFF
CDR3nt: TGTGCCAGCACAGGACAGAATAATGAAAAACTGTTTTTT

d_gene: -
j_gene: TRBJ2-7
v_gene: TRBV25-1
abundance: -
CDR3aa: CASTRTPSYEQYF
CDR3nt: TGTGCCAGCACAAGGACACCTTCCTACGAGCAGTACTTC

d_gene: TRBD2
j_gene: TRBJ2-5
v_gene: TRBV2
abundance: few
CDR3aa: CASTPLAGGQETQYF
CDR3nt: TGTGCCAGCACACCACTAGCGGGAGGGCAAGAGACCCAGTACTTC

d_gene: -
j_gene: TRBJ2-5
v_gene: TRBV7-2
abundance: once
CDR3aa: CASSLALSGQETQYF
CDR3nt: TGTGCCAGCAGCTTAGCGCTAAGCGGCCAAGAGACCCAGTACTTC

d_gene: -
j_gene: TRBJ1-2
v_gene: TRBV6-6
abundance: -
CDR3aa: CASSYARGGETYGYTF
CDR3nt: TGTGCCAGCAGTTACGCGAGAGGAGGTGAGACCTATGGCTACACCTTC

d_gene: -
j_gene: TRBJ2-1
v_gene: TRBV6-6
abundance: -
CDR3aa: CASSQRQGGDEQFF
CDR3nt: TGTGCCAGCAGCCAACGACAGGGAGGCGATGAGCAGTTCTTC

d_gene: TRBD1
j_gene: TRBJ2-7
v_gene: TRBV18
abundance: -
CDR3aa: CASSQGAREQYF
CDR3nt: TGTGCCAGCTCACAGGGGGCGAGGGAGCAGTACTTC

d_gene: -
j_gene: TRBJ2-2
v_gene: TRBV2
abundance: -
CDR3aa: CASSDRDRTGELFF
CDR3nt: TGTGCCAGCAGTGATCGGGATCGAACCGGGGAGCTGTTTTTT

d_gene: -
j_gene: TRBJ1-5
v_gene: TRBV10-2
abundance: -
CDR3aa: CASSGHRGDSNQPQHF
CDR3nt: TGCGCCAGCAGTGGCCATCGGGGGGACAGCAATCAGCCCCAGCATTTT

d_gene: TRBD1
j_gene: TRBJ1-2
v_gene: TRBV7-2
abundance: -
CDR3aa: CASSAGQGMRGYTF
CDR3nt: TGTGCCAGCAGCGCGGGACAGGGTATGCGCGGCTACACCTTC

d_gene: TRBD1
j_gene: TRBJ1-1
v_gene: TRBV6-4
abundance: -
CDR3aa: CASSAPGQGVTEAFF
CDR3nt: TGTGCCAGCAGTGCTCCGGGACAGGGAGTGACTGAAGCTTTCTTT

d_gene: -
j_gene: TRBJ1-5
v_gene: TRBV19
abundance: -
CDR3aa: CASSPEDWSGNQPQHF
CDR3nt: TGTGCCAGTAGTCCTGAGGACTGGTCCGGCAATCAGCCCCAGCATTTT

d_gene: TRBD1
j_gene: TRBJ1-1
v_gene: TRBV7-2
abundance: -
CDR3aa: CASSFRGFMNTEAFF
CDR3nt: TGTGCCAGCAGCTTCAGGGGGTTCATGAACACTGAAGCTTTCTTT

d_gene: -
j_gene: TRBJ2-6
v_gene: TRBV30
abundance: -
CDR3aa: CAWSTGSSGANVLTF
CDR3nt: TGTGCCTGGAGCACCGGGAGCTCTGGGGCCAACGTCCTGACTTTC

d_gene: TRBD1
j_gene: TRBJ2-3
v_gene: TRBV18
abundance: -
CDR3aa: CASSPPDRADTQYF
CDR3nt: TGTGCCAGCTCACCACCGGACAGGGCAGATACGCAGTATTTT

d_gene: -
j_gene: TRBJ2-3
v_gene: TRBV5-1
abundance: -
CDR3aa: CASSSPDSGHFTDTQYF
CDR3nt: TGCGCCAGCAGCTCCCCGGATAGCGGCCATTTCACAGATACGCAGTATTTT

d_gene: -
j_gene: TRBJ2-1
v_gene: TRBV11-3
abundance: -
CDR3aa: CASSLVRGNEQFF
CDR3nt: TGTGCCAGCAGCTTAGTCCGGGGAAATGAGCAGTTCTTC

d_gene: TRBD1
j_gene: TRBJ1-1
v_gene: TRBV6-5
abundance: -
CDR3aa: CASSYDRGNTEAFF
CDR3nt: TGTGCCAGCAGTTACGACAGGGGGAACACTGAAGCTTTCTTT

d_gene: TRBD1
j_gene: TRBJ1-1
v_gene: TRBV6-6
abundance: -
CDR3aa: CASSSDRTGEAFF
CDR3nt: TGTGCCAGCAGTTCCGATCGGACAGGGGAAGCTTTCTTT

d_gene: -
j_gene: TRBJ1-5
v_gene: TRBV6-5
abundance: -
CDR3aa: CASSLERSNQPQHF
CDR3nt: TGTGCCAGCAGTCTAGAGCGGAGCAATCAGCCCCAGCATTTT

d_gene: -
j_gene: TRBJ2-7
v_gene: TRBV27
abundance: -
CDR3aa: CASSLGPPQNYEQYF
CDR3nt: TGTGCCAGCAGTTTAGGGCCGCCTCAGAACTACGAGCAGTACTTC

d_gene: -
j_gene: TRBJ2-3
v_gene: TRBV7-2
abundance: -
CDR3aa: CASSLEGRSTDTQYF
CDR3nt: TGTGCCAGCAGCTTAGAGGGGCGGAGCACAGATACGCAGTATTTT

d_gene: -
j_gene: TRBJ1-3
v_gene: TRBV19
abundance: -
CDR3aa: CASRTQVLSGNTIYF
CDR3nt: TGTGCCAGTAGGACCCAGGTGCTCTCTGGAAACACCATATATTTT

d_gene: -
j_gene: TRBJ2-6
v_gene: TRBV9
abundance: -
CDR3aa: CASSVANRAGQAGANVLTF
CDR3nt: TGTGCCAGCAGCGTAGCGAACAGGGCTGGTCAGGCTGGGGCCAACGTCCTGACTTTC

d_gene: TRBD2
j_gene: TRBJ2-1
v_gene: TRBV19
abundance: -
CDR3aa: CASSIYVAGAYNEQFF
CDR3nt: TGTGCCAGTAGTATCTACGTAGCGGGAGCGTACAATGAGCAGTTCTTC

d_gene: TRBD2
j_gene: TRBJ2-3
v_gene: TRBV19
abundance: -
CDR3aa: CASSILAGYTDTQYF
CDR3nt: TGTGCCAGTAGTATCCTAGCGGGGTACACAGATACGCAGTATTTT

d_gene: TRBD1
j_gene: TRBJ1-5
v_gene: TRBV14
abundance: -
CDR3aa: CASSPTGGNQPQHF
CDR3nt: TGTGCCAGCAGTCCGACAGGGGGCAATCAGCCCCAGCATTTT

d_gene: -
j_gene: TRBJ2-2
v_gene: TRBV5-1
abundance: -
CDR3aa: CASSLSQGNTGELFF
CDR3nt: TGCGCCAGCAGCTTGAGTCAGGGGAACACCGGGGAGCTGTTTTTT

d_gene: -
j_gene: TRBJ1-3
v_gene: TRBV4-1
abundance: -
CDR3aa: CASSQRWDKGGLSGNTIYF
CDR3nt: TGCGCCAGCAGCCAAAGGTGGGATAAGGGGGGGCTCTCTGGAAACACCATATATTTT

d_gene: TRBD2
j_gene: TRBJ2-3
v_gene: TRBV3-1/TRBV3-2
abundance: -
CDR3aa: CASSQDAAGDTDTQYF
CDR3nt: TGTGCCAGCAGCCAAGATGCGGCGGGGGACACAGATACGCAGTATTTT

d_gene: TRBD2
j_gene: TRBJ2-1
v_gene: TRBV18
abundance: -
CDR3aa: CASSYRTSGDNEQFF
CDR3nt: TGTGCCAGCTCCTACCGGACTAGCGGGGACAATGAGCAGTTCTTC

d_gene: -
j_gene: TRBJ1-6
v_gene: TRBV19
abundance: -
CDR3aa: CASSIKGAPNSPLHF
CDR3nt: TGTGCCAGTAGTATAAAAGGGGCCCCAAACTCACCCCTCCACTTT

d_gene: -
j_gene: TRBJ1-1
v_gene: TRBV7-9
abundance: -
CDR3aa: CASSSPGQLNTEAFF
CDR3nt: TGTGCCAGCAGCTCCCCAGGACAGTTGAACACTGAAGCTTTCTTT

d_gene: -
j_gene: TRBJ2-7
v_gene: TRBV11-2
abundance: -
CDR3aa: CASSYFQGGQSSYEQYF
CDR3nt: TGTGCCAGCAGCTACTTTCAGGGTGGGCAGAGCTCCTACGAGCAGTACTTC